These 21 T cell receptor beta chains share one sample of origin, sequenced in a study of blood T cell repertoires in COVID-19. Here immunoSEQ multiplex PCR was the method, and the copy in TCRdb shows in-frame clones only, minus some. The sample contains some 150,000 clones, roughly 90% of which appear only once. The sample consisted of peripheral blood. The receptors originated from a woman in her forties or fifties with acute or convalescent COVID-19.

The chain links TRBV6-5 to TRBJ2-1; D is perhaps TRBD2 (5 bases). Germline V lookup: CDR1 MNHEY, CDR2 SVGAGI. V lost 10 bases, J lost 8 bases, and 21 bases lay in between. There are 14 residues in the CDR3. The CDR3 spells CATRPGTLPHEQFF. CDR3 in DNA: TGTGCCACACGCCCGGGAACCCTTCCCCATGAGCAGTTCTTC.

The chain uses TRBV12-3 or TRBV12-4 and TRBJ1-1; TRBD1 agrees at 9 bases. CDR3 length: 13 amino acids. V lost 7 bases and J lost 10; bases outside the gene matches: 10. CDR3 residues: CASILGQGGGAFF. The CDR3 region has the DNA TGTGCCAGCATCTTGGGACAGGGTGGAGGAGCTTTCTTT.

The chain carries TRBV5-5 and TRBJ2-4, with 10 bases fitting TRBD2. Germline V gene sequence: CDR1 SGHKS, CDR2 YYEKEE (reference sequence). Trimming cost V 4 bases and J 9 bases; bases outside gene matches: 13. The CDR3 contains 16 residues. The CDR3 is CASSPRGAGGNLIQYF. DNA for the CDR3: TGTGCCAGCAGCCCCCGAGGAGCGGGGGGGAATCTCATTCAGTACTTC.

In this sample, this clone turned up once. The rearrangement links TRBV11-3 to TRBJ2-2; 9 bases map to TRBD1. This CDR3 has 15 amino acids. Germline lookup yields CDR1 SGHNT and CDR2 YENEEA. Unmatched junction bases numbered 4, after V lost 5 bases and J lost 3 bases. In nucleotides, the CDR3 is TGTGCCAGCAGCGGGACAGGGATCGACACCGGGGAGCTGTTTTTT. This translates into CASSGTGIDTGELFF.

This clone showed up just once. In DNA form, the CDR3 reads TGTGCCAGCAGCTTAGTCAGGGGGCCTTTAAAAAATCAGCCCCAGCATTTT. It is translated as CASSLVRGPLKNQPQHF. The V call is TRBV7-6, the J call TRBJ1-5; 8 bases fit TRBD1. The V gene's germline CDR1 is SGHVS and CDR2 FNYEAQ. Germline trimming cut 1 base from V and 4 bases from J; bases unmatched to any gene: 9. This CDR3 has 17 amino acids.

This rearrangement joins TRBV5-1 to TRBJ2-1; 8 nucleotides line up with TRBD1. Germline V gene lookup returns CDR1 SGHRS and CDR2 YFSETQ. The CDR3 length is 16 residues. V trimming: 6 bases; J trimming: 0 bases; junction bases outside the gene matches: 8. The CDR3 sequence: CASKNLQGGSYNEQFF. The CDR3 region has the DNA TGCGCCAGCAAGAACTTACAGGGGGGCTCCTACAATGAGCAGTTCTTC.

The CDR3 DNA sequence: TGTGCCAGTAGTACCCCAATAGCGGGAGCTACAGATACGCAGTATTTT. Translated, it gives CASSTPIAGATDTQYF. The rearrangement links TRBV19 to TRBJ2-3; 9 nucleotides align to TRBD2. With V trimmed by 4 bases and J by 3 bases, 8 bases remained unmatched. This CDR3 contains 16 residues. Germline CDR1 and CDR2: LNHDA and SQIVND (reference sequence).

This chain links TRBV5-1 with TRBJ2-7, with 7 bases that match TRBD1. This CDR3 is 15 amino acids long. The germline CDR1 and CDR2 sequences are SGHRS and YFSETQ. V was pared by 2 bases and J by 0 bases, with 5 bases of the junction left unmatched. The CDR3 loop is CASSFLGQDSYEQYF. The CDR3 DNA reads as TGCGCCAGCAGCTTCCTAGGACAGGACTCCTACGAGCAGTACTTC.

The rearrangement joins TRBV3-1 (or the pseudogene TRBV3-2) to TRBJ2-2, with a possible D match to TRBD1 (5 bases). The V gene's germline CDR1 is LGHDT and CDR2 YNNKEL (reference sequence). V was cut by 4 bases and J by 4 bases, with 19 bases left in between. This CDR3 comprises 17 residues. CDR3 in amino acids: CASSPLMGQGTTGELFF. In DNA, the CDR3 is TGTGCCAGCAGCCCGCTTATGGGGCAGGGTACCACCGGGGAGCTGTTTTTT.

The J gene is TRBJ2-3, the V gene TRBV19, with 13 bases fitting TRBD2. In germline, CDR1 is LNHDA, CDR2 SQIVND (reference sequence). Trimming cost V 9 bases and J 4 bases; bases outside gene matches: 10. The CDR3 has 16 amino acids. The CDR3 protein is CASQLLAGGPSDTQYF. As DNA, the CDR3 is TGTGCCAGCCAACTACTAGCGGGAGGGCCGTCAGATACGCAGTATTTT.

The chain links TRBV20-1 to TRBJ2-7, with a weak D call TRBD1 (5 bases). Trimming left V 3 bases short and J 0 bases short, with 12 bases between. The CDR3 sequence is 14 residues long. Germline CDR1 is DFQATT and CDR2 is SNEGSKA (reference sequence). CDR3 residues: CSASLQGYSYEQYF. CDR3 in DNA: TGCAGTGCTAGTCTGCAGGGATACTCCTACGAGCAGTACTTC.

The CDR3 nucleotides read TGCGCCAGCAGTGAATCCCGGACAGTGAGAGGTGCTTTCTTT. It encodes CASSESRTVRGAFF. The chain links TRBV10-1 to TRBJ1-1, with a possible D match to TRBD1 (6 bases). Germline V gene data show CDR1 as WNHNN and CDR2 as SYGVQD (reference sequence). The CDR3 runs 14 residues. V lost 3 bases to trimming and J lost 11 bases, with 19 bases between them.

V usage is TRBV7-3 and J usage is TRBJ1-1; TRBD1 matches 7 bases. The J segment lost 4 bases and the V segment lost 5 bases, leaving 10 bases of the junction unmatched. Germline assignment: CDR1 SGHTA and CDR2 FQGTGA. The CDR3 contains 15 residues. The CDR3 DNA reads TGTGCCAGCAGCCCGATCGACAGGGCGATCACTGAAGCTTTCTTT. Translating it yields CASSPIDRAITEAFF.

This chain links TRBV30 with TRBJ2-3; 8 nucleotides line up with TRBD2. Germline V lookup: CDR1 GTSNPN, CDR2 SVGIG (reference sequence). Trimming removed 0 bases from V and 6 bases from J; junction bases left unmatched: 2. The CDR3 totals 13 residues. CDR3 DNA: TGTGCCTGGAGTGTACGCGGGGGGGATACGCAGTATTTT. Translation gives CAWSVRGGDTQYF.

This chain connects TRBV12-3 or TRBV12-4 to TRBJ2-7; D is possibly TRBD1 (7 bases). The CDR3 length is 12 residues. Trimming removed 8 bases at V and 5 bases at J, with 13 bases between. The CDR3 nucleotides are TGTGCCAGCGGAGGGGGCTTCGACGAGCAGTACTTC. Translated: CASGGGFDEQYF.

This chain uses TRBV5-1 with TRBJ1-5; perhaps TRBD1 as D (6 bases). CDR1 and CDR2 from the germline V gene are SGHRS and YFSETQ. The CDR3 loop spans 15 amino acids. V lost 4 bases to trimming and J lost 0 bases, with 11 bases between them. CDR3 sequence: CASSLTGSSNQPQHF. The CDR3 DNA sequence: TGCGCCAGCAGCCTTACAGGGAGTAGCAATCAGCCCCAGCATTTT.

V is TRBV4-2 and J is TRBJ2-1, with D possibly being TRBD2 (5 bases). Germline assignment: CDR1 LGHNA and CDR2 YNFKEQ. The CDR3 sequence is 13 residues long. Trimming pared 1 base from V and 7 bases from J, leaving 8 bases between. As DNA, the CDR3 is TGTGCCAGCAGCCAAGTCGGGAATAATGAGCAGTTCTTC. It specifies CASSQVGNNEQFF.

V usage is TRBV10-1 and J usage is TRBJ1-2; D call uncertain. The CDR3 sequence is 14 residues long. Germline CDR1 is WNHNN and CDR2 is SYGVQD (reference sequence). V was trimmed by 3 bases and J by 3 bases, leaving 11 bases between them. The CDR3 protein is CASSDARSYYGYTF. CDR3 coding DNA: TGCGCCAGCAGTGATGCCCGAAGCTACTATGGCTACACCTTC.

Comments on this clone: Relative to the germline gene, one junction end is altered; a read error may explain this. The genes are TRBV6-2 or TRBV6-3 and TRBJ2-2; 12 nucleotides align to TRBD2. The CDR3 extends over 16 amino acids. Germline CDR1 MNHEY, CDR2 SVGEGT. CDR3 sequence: CANSYRLAGVVGELFF. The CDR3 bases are TGTGCCAACAGTTACCGACTAGCGGGAGTTGTCGGGGAGCTGTTTTTT.

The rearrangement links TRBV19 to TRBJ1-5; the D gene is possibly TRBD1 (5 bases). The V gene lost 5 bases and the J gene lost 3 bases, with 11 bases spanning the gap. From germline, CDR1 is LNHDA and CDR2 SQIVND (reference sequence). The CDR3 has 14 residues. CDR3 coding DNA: TGTGCCAGTAGTCCGACAGTAGCCAATCAGCCCCAGCATTTT. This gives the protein CASSPTVANQPQHF.

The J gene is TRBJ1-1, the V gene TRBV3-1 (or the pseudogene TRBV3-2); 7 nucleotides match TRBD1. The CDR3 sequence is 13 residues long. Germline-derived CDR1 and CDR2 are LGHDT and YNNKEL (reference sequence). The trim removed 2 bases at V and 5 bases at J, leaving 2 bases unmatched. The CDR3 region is CASSQIRGTEAFF. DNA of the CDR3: TGTGCCAGCAGCCAAATCAGGGGGACTGAAGCTTTCTTT.